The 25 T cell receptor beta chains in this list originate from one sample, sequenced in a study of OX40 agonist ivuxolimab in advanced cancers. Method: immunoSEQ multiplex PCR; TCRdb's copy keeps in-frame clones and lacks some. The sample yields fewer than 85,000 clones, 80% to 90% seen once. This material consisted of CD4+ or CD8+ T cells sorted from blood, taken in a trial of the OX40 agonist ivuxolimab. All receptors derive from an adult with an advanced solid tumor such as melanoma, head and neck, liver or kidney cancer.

The CDR3 here is CSVSDGGFF. In DNA, the CDR3 is TGCAGCGTGTCGGACGGGGGGTTCTTC. The chain has TRBV29-1 and TRBJ2-1, with D possibly TRBD2 on 6 matching bases. Between the trimmed V and J ends, which lost 6 bases and 15 bases, there was a span of 12 bases. Looked up from germline, CDR1 is SQVTM and CDR2 is ANQGSEA. CDR3 length: 9 residues.

CDR3 nucleotides: TGTGCCAGCAGGGGGACTAGCGGGAGCTACAATGAGCAGTTCTTC. This encodes CASRGTSGSYNEQFF. The genes are TRBV6-6 and TRBJ2-1, with TRBD2 matching over 14 bases. The CDR3 runs to 15 residues. V was pared by 6 bases and J by 3 bases, with 1 base of the junction left unmatched. Germline V lookup: CDR1 MNHNY, CDR2 SVGAGI (reference sequence).

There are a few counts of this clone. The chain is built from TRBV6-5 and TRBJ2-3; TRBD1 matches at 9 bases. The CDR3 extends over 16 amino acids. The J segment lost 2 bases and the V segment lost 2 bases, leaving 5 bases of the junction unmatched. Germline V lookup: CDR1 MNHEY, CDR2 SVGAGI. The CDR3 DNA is TGTGCCAGCAGTTACCGGGGACAGGGATACACAGATACGCAGTATTTT. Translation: CASSYRGQGYTDTQYF.

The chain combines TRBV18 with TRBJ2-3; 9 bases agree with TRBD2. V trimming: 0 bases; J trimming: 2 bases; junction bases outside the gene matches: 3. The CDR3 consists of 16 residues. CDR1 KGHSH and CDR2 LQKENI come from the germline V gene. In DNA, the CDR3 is TGTGCCAGCTCACCACCTAGCGGGAGCCTCACAGATACGCAGTATTTT. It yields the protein CASSPPSGSLTDTQYF.

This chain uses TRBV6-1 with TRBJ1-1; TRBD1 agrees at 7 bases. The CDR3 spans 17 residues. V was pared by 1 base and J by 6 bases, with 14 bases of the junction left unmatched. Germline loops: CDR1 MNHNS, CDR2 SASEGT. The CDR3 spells CASSEGPGGPGRAEAFF. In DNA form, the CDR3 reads TGTGCCAGCAGTGAAGGGCCAGGGGGGCCCGGAAGGGCTGAAGCTTTCTTT.

This CDR3 is CASSLILGTALNIQYF. The DNA for the CDR3 is TGTGCCAGCAGCTTAATTTTGGGGACAGCATTAAACATTCAGTACTTC. V and J are TRBV7-6 and TRBJ2-4; TRBD1 matches 7 bases. Germline V lookup: CDR1 SGHVS, CDR2 FNYEAQ. The CDR3 is made up of 16 amino acids. J was trimmed by 6 bases and V by 2 bases; bases with no gene match: 10.

CDR3 sequence reads: CASSFSGDSTDTQYF. The CDR3 bases are TGTGCCAGCAGCTTTTCCGGGGACAGCACAGATACGCAGTATTTT. This chain links TRBV11-1 with TRBJ2-3; D is perhaps TRBD1 or TRBD2 (5 bases each). Trimming left V 3 bases short and J 0 bases short, with 10 bases between. CDR3 length: 15 amino acids. CDR1 and CDR2 (germline): SGHAT, FQDESV (reference sequence).

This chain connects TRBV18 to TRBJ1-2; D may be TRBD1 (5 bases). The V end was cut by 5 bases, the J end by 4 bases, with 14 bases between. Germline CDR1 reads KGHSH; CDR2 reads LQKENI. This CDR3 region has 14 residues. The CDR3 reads CASSMRGPLYGYTF. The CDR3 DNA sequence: TGTGCCAGCTCAATGCGGGGCCCCCTCTATGGCTACACCTTC.

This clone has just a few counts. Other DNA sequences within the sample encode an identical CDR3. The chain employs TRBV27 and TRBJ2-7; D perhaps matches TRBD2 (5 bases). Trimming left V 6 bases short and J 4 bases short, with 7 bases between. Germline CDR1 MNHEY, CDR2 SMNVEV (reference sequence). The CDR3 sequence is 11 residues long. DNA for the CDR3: TGTGCCAGCAGCCGAGGGTACGAGCAGTACTTC. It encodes CASSRGYEQYF.

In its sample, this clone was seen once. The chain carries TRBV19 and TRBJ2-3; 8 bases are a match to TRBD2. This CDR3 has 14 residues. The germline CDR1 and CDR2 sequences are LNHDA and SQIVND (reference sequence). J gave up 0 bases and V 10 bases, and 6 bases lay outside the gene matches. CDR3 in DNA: TGTGCCACGAAGCGGGAGCTTAGCACAGATACGCAGTATTTT. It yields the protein CATKRELSTDTQYF. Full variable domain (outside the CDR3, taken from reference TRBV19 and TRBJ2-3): DGGITQSPKYLFRKEGQNVTLSCEQNLNHDAMYWYRQDPGQGLRLIYYSQIVNDFQKGDIAEGYSVSREKKESFPLTVTSAQKNPTAFYLCATKRELSTDTQYFGPGTRLTVL.

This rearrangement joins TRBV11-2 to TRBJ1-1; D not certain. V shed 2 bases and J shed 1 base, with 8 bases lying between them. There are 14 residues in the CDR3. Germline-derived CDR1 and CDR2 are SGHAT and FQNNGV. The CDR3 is CASSLSGRNTEAFF. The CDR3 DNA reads TGTGCCAGCAGCTTATCGGGGAGGAACACTGAAGCTTTCTTT.

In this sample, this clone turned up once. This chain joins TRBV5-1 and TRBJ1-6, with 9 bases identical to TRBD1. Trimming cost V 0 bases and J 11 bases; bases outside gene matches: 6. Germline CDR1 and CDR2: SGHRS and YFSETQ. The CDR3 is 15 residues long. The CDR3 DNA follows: TGCGCCAGCAGCTTGGAGACAGGGGGGCAACCACCCCTCCACTTT. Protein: CASSLETGGQPPLHF.

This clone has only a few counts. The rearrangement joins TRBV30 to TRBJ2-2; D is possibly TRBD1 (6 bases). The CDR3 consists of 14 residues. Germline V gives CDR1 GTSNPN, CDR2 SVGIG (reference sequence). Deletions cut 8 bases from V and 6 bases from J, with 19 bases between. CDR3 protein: CAQHTGSMAGELFF. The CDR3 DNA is TGTGCCCAGCATACAGGGTCAATGGCCGGGGAGCTGTTTTTT.

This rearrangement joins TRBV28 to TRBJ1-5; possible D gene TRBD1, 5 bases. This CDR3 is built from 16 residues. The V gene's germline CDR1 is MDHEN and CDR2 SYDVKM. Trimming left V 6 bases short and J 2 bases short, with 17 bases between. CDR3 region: CASRYSGTRGNQPQHF. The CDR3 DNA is TGTGCCAGCAGGTATAGCGGGACTAGGGGCAATCAGCCCCAGCATTTT.

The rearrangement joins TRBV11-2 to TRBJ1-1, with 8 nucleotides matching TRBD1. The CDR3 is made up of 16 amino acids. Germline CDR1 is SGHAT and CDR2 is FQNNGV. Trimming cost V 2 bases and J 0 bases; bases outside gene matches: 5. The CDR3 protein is CASSLPQGAMNTEAFF. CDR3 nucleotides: TGTGCCAGCAGCTTACCCCAGGGGGCTATGAACACTGAAGCTTTCTTT.

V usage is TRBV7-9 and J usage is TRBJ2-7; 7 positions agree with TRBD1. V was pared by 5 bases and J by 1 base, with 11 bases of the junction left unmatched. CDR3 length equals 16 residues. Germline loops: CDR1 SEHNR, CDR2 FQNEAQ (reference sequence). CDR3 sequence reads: CASSNLDRAGSYEQYF. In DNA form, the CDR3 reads TGTGCCAGCAGCAATCTAGACAGGGCCGGATCCTACGAGCAGTACTTC.

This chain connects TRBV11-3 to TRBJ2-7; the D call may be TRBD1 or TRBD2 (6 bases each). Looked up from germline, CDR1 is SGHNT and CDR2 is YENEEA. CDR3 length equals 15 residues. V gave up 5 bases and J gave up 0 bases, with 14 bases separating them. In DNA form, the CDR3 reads TGTGCCAGCAGCCTAGGGGGGCGAAGCTCCTACGAGCAGTACTTC. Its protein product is CASSLGGRSSYEQYF. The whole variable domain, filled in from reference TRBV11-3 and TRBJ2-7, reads EAGVVQSPRYKIIEKKQPVAFWCNPISGHNTLYWYLQNLGQGPELLIRYENEEAVDDSQLPKDRFSAERLKGVDSTLKIQPAELGDSAVYLCASSLGGRSSYEQYFGPGTRLTVT.

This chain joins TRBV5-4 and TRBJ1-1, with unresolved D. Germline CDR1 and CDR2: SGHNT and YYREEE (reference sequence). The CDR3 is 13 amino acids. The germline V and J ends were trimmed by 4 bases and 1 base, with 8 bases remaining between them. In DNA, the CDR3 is TGTGCCAGCAGCCGGTGGGCGAACACTGAAGCTTTCTTT. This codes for CASSRWANTEAFF. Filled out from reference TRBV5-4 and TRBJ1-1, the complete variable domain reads ETGVTQSPTHLIKTRGQQVTLRCSSQSGHNTVSWYQQALGQGPQFIFQYYREEENGRGNFPPRFSGLQFPNYSSELNVNALELDDSALYLCASSRWANTEAFFGQGTRLTVV.

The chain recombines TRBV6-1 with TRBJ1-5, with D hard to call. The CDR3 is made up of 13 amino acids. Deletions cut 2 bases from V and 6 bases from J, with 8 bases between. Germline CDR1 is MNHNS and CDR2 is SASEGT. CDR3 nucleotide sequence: TGTGCCAGCAGTGAAAGGCCAGGTCAGCCCCAGCATTTT. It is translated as CASSERPGQPQHF.

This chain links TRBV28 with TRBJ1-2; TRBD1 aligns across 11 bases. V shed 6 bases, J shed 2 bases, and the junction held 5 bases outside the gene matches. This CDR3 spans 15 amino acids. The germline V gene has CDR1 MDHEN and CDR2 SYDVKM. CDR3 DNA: TGTGCCAGCAGCCGGGACAGGGGGGAAAACTATGGCTACACCTTC. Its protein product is CASSRDRGENYGYTF.

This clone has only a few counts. The DNA for the CDR3 is TGCGCCAGCAGCCAAGGAGGGATTAGCGGGAGTAAGGGTGATACGCAGTATTTT. Translated, it gives CASSQGGISGSKGDTQYF. The rearrangement uses TRBV4-1 and TRBJ2-3; 9 bases fit TRBD2. Germline assignment: CDR1 MGHRA and CDR2 YSYEKL. After removal of 1 base from V and 6 bases from J, the junction contained 14 bases not matched to a gene. The CDR3 sequence is 18 residues long.

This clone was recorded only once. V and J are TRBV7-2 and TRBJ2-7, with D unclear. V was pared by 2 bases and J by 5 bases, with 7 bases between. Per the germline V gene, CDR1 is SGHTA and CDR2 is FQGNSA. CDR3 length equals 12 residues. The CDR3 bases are TGTGCCAGCAGCTTAAGGGTGAACGAGCAGTACTTC. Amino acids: CASSLRVNEQYF.

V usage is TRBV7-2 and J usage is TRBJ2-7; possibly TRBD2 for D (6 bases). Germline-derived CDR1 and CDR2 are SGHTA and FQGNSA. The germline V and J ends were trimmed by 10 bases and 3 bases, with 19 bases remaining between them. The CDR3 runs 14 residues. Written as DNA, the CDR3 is TGTGCCACCACGGTGGGCGGGGCTATCTACGAGCAGTACTTC. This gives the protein CATTVGGAIYEQYF.

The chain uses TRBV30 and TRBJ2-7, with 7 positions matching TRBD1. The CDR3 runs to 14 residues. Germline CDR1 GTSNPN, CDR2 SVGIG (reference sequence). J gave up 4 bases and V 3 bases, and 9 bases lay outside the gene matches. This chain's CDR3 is CAWRQGQFMYEQYF. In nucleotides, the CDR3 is TGTGCCTGGAGACAGGGACAGTTTATGTACGAGCAGTACTTC.

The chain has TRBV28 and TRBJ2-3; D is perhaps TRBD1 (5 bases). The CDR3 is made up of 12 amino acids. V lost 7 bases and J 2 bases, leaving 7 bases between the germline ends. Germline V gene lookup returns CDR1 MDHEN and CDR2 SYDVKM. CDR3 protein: CASKGYTDTQYF. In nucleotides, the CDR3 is TGTGCCAGCAAGGGGTACACAGATACGCAGTATTTT. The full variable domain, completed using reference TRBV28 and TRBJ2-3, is DVKVTQSSRYLVKRTGEKVFLECVQDMDHENMFWYRQDPGLGLRLIYFSYDVKMKEKGDIPEGYSVSREKKERFSLILESASTNQTSMYLCASKGYTDTQYFGPGTRLTVL.